These 8 T cell receptor beta chains were all obtained from the same sample, sequenced in a study of shared clonotypes between healthy human individuals. Terminally differentiated effector memory CD45RA+ cells were excluded from the naive CD8 cells, which were CD45RO-negative and positively selected for CCR7. The repertoire was sequenced with immunoSEQ multiplex PCR; TCRdb's copy has only in-frame clones and lacks some. The sample has some 2 million clones; approximately 94% are singletons. Sequenced input: naive CD8+ T cells sorted from blood. All receptors come from a man between 18 and 29 years old in good health.

With respect to this clone: The sample has other DNA sequences that encode this CDR3 too. V usage is TRBV28 and J usage is TRBJ2-7; D is unclear. The CDR3 is 14 amino acids. Germline-derived CDR1 and CDR2 are MDHEN and SYDVKM. Trimming shortened V by 2 bases and J by 0 bases, and 8 bases separated the two germline ends. CDR3 sequence reads: CASSLISSSYEQYF. For the CDR3, the DNA is TGTGCCAGCAGTTTAATCAGTTCCTCCTACGAGCAGTACTTC.

The chain joins TRBV7-9 to TRBJ2-7; possibly TRBD1 for D (6 bases). Germline V gene data show CDR1 as SEHNR and CDR2 as FQNEAQ (reference sequence). Trimming took off 5 bases at V and 5 bases at J, with 16 bases between the two ends. The CDR3 covers 14 residues. In DNA, the CDR3 is TGTGCCAGCAGCCCCGCCGGGACAACCCACGAGCAGTACTTC. Translating it yields CASSPAGTTHEQYF.

The chain is built from TRBV6-5 and TRBJ1-2; D unresolved. CDR3 length: 14 amino acids. V was pared by 2 bases and J by 0 bases, with 7 bases between. The V gene's germline CDR1 is MNHEY and CDR2 SVGAGI. For the CDR3, the DNA is TGTGCCAGCAGTTACGCAGAATCTAACTATGGCTACACCTTC. Its translation is CASSYAESNYGYTF.

V and J are TRBV5-6 and TRBJ2-2, with a tentative D call TRBD1 (5 bases). V was pared by 4 bases and J by 6 bases, with 16 bases between. CDR3 length: 15 amino acids. Germline assignment: CDR1 SGHDT and CDR2 YYEEEE. CDR3 sequence: CASSLIQGTPGELFF. The CDR3, as DNA: TGTGCCAGCAGCCTAATTCAGGGAACACCCGGGGAGCTGTTTTTT.

The chain uses TRBV20-1 and TRBJ2-7; TRBD1 might be the D (6 bases). The V gene's germline CDR1 is DFQATT and CDR2 SNEGSKA (reference sequence). V shed 5 bases and J shed 4 bases, with 9 bases lying between them. There are 11 residues in the CDR3. CDR3 coding DNA: TGCAGTGCTGGGACACTGTACGAGCAGTACTTC. The encoded protein is CSAGTLYEQYF.

This clone was picked up one time. The chain has TRBV7-3 and TRBJ2-1; 11 nucleotides align to TRBD2. The V segment lost 1 base and the J segment 12 bases; nucleotides outside the gene matches: 2. CDR1 and CDR2 from the germline V gene are SGHTA and FQGTGA. This CDR3 has 13 residues. CDR3 sequence reads: CASSLNSGGAQFF. The CDR3 nucleotides are TGTGCCAGCAGCTTAAATAGCGGGGGGGCGCAGTTCTTC. The variable domain in full, with the rest retrieved from reference TRBV7-3 and TRBJ2-1, is GAGVSQTPSNKVTEKGKYVELRCDPISGHTALYWYRQSLGQGPEFLIYFQGTGAADDSGLPNDRFFAVRPEGSVSTLKIQRTERGDSAVYLCASSLNSGGAQFFGPGTRLTVL.

The rearrangement uses TRBV6-1 and TRBJ2-7; 10 bases map to TRBD1. The CDR3 is 16 residues long. V was pared by 1 base and J by 2 bases, with 5 bases of the junction left unmatched. The V gene's germline CDR1 is MNHNS and CDR2 SASEGT. The CDR3 region is CASSEGTGGGPYEQYF. The CDR3 DNA follows: TGTGCCAGCAGTGAAGGGACAGGGGGGGGTCCCTACGAGCAGTACTTC.

This rearrangement joins TRBV11-2 to TRBJ1-3, with D possibly being TRBD1 (5 bases). Trimming pared 2 bases from V and 0 bases from J, leaving 20 bases between. The CDR3 extends over 19 amino acids. CDR1 and CDR2 from the germline V gene are SGHAT and FQNNGV. CDR3 nucleotides: TGTGCCAGCAGCTTAAATGAGGGGTGGGACGGCCGCTCTGGAAACACCATATATTTT. Translated: CASSLNEGWDGRSGNTIYF.